This entry describes one T cell receptor (beta chain). CDR3 length: 14 residues. V lost 5 bases to trimming and J lost 4 bases; unmatched junction nucleotides: 3. The germline CDR1 and CDR2 sequences are MNHEY and SVGEGT. The data belong to a study of blood T cell repertoires in COVID-19. Clones were read by immunoSEQ multiplex PCR, and TCRdb kept only the in-frame ones, dropping some. The sample includes tens of thousands of clones, about 80% of them seen just once. The sequence came from a human donor in a cohort sampled during active COVID-19. The specimen sequenced was peripheral blood. The rearrangement joins TRBV6-2 or TRBV6-3 to TRBJ1-1; 11 bases align to TRBD1. CDR3 residues: CASSMGTGGTEAFF. The CDR3 bases are TGTGCCAGCAGTATGGGGACAGGGGGCACTGAAGCTTTCTTT.